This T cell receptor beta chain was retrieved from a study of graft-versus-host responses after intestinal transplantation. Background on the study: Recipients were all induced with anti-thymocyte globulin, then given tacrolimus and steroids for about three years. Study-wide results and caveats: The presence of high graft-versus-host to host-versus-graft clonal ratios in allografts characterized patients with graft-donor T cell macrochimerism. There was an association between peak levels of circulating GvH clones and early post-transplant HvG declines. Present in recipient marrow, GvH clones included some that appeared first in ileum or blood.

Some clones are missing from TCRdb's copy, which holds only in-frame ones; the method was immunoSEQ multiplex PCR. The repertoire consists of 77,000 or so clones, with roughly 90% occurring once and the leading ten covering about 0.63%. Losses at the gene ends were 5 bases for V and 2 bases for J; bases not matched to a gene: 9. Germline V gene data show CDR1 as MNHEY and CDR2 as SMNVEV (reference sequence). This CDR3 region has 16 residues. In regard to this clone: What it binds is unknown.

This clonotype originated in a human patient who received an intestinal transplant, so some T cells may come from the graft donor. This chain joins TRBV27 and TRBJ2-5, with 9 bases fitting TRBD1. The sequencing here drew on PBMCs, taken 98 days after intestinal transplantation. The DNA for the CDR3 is TGTGCCAGCAGTCCCCCGGGACAGGGCATTCAAGAGACCCAGTACTTC. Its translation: CASSPPGQGIQETQYF.